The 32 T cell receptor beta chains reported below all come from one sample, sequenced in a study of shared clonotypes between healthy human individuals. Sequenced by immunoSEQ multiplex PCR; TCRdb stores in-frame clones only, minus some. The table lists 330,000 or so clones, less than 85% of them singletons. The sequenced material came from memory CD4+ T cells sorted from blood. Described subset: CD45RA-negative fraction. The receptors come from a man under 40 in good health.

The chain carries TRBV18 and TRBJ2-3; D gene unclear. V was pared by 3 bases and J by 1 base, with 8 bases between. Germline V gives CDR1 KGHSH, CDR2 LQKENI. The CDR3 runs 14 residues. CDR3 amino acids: CASSPILRTDTQYF. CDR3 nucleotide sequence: TGTGCCAGCTCACCCATACTCCGCACAGATACGCAGTATTTT.

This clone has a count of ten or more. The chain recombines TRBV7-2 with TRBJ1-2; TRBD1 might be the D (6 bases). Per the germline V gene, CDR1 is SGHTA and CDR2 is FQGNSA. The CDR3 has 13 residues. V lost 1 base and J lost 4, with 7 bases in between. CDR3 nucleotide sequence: TGTGCCAGCAGCTTAGGGGGGCGCTATGGCTACACCTTC. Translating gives CASSLGGRYGYTF.

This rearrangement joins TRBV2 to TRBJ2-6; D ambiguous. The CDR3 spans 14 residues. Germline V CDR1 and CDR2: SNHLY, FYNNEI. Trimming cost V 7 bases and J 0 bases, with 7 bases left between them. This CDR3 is CASTHPSGANVLTF. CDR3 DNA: TGTGCCAGCACGCACCCCTCTGGGGCCAACGTCCTGACTTTC.

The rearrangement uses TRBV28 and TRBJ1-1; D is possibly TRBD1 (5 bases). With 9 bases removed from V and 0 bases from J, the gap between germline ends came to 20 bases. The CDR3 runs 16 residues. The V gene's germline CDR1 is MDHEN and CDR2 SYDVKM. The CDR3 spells CASGVGTETMNTEAFF. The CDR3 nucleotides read TGTGCCAGTGGGGTCGGGACGGAGACTATGAACACTGAAGCTTTCTTT. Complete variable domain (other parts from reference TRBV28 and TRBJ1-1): DVKVTQSSRYLVKRTGEKVFLECVQDMDHENMFWYRQDPGLGLRLIYFSYDVKMKEKGDIPEGYSVSREKKERFSLILESASTNQTSMYLCASGVGTETMNTEAFFGQGTRLTVV.

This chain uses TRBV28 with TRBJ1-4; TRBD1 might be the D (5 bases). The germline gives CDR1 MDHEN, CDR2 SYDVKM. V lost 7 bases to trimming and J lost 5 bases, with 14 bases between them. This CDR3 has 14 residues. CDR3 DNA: TGTGCCAGCACCCCCGGGGGGAAGAATGAAAAACTGTTTTTT. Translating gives CASTPGGKNEKLFF.

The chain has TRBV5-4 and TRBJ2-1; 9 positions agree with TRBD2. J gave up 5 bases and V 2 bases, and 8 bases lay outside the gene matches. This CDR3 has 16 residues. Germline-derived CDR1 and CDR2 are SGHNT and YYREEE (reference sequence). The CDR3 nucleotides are TGTGCCAGCAGCTTAGGCCGGGCGGGAGGGAACAATGAGCAGTTCTTC. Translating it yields CASSLGRAGGNNEQFF.

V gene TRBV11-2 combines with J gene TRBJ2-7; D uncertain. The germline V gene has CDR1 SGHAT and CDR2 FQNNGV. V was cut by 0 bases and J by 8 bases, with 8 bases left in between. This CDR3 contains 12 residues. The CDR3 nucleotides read TGTGCCAGCAGCTTAGACACTACTCAGCAGTACTTC. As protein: CASSLDTTQQYF. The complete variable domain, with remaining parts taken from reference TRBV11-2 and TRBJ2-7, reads EAGVAQSPRYKIIEKRQSVAFWCNPISGHATLYWYQQILGQGPKLLIQFQNNGVVDDSQLPKDRFSAERLKGVDSTLKIQPAKLEDSAVYLCASSLDTTQQYFGPGTRLTVT.

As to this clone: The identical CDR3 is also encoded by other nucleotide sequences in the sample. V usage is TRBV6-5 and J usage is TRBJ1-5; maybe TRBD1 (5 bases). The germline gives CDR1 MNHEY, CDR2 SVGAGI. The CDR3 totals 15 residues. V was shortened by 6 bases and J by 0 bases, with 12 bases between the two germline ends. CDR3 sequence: CASRIRVYSNQPQHF. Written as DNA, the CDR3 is TGTGCCAGCAGAATCAGGGTTTATAGCAATCAGCCCCAGCATTTT.

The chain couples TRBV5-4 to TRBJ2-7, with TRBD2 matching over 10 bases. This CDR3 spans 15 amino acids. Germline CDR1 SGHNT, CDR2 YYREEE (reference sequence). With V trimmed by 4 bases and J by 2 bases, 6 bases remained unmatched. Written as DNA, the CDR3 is TGTGCCAGCAGCGGGTCTAGCGGGAGCGCCTACGAGCAGTACTTC. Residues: CASSGSSGSAYEQYF.

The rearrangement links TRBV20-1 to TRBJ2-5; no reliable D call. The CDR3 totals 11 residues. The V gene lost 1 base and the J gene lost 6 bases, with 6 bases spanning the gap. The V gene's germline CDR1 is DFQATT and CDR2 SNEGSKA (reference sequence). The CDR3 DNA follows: TGCAGTGCTAGAGCTCCTCAGACCCAGTACTTC. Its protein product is CSARAPQTQYF.

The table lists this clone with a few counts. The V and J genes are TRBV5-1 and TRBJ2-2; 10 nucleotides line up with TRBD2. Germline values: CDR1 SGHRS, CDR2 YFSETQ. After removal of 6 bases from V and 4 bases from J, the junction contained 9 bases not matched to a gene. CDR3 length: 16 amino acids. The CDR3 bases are TGCGCCAGCAATGGAGCGTCTAGCGGGGGCACCGGGGAGCTGTTTTTT. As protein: CASNGASSGGTGELFF.

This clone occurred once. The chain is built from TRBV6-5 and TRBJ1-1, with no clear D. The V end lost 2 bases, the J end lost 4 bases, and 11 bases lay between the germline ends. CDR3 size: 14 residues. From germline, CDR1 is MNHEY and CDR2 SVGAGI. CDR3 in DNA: TGTGCCAGCAGTTACGAAGTCCGGGGCACTGAAGCTTTCTTT. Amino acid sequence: CASSYEVRGTEAFF.

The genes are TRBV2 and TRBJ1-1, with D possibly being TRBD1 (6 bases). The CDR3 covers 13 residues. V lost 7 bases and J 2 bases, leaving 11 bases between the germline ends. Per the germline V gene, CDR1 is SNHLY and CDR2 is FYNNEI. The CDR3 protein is CASTGQSNTEAFF. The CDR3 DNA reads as TGTGCCAGCACCGGACAGAGCAACACTGAAGCTTTCTTT. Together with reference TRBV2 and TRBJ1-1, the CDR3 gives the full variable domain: EPEVTQTPSHQVTQMGQEVILRCVPISNHLYFYWYRQILGQKVEFLVSFYNNEISEKSEIFDDQFSVERPDGSNFTLKIRSTKLEDSAMYFCASTGQSNTEAFFGQGTRLTVV.

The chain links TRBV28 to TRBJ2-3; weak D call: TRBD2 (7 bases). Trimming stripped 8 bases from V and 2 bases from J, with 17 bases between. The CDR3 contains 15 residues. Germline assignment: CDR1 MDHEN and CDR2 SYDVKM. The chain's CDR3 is CASRERGQNTDTQYF. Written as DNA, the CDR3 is TGTGCCAGCCGCGAGCGGGGACAAAACACAGATACGCAGTATTTT. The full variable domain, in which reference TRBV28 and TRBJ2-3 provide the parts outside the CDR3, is DVKVTQSSRYLVKRTGEKVFLECVQDMDHENMFWYRQDPGLGLRLIYFSYDVKMKEKGDIPEGYSVSREKKERFSLILESASTNQTSMYLCASRERGQNTDTQYFGPGTRLTVL.

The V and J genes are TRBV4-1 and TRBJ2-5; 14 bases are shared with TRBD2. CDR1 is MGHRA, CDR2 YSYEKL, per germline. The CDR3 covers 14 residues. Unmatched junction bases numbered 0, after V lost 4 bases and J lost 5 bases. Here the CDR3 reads CASSRLAGGETQYF. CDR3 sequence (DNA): TGCGCCAGCAGCCGACTAGCGGGAGGGGAGACCCAGTACTTC.

The CDR3 spells CSARVVKIYTF. CDR3 DNA: TGCAGTGCTAGAGTTGTAAAAATCTACACCTTC. The chain links TRBV20-1 to TRBJ1-2; D gene uncertain. The CDR3 is 11 residues long. The V end lost 1 base, the J end lost 10 bases, and 10 bases lay between the germline ends. CDR1 DFQATT and CDR2 SNEGSKA come from the germline V gene (reference sequence).

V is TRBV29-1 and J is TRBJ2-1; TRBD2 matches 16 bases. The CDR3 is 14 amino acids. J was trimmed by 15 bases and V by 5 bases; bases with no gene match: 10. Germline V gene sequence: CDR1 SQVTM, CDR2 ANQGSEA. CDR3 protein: CSVLGTSGRATAFF. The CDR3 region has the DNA TGCAGCGTTCTCGGGACTAGCGGGAGGGCCACGGCGTTCTTC.

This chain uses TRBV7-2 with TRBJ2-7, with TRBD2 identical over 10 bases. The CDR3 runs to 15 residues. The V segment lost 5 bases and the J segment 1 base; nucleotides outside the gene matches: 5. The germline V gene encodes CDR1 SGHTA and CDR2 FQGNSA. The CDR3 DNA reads TGTGCCAGCAGCCCTAGCGGGGGAAATTCCTACGAGCAGTACTTC. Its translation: CASSPSGGNSYEQYF.

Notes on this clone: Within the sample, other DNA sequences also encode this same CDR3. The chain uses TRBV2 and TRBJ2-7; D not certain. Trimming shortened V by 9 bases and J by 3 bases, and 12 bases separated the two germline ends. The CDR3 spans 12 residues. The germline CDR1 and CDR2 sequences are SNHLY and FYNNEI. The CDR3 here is CASSRTGYEQYF. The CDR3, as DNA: TGTGCCAGTAGCCGTACGGGCTACGAGCAGTACTTC.

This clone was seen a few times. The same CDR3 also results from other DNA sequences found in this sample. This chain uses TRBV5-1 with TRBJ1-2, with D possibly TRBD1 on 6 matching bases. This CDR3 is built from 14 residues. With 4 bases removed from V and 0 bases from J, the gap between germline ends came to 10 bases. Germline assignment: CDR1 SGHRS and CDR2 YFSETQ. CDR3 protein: CASSEQGTNYGYTF. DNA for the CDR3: TGCGCCAGCAGCGAACAGGGAACTAACTATGGCTACACCTTC.

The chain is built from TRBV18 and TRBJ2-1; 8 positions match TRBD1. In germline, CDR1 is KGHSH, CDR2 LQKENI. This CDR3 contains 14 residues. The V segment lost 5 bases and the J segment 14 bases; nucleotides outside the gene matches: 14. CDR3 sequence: CASSYTGQDGFEFF. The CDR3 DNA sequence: TGTGCCAGCTCATATACGGGACAGGACGGTTTCGAGTTCTTC.

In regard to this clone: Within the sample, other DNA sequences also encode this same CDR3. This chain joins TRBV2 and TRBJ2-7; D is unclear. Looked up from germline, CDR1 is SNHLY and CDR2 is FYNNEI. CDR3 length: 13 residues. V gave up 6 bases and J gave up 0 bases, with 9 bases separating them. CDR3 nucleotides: TGTGCCAGCAGCGAGAAAAGCTCCTACGAGCAGTACTTC. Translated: CASSEKSSYEQYF.

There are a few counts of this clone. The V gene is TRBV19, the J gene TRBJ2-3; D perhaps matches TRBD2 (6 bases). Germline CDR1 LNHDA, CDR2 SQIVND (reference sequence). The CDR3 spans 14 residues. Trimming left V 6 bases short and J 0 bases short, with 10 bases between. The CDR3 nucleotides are TGTGCCAGTAGGGACTATCCTAGCACAGATACGCAGTATTTT. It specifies CASRDYPSTDTQYF. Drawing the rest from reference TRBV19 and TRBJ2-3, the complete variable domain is DGGITQSPKYLFRKEGQNVTLSCEQNLNHDAMYWYRQDPGQGLRLIYYSQIVNDFQKGDIAEGYSVSREKKESFPLTVTSAQKNPTAFYLCASRDYPSTDTQYFGPGTRLTVL.

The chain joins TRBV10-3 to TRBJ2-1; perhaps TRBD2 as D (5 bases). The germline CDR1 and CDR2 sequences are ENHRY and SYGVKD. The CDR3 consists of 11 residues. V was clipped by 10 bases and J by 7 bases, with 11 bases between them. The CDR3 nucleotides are TGTGCCACTACGACGGGGAATGAGCAGTTCTTC. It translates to CATTTGNEQFF.

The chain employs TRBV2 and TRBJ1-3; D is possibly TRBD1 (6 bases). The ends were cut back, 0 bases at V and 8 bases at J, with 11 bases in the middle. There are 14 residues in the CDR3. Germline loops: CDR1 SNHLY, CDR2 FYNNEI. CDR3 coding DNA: TGTGCCAGCAGTGAAGCGGGGGGCTTAGACACCATATATTTT. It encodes CASSEAGGLDTIYF.

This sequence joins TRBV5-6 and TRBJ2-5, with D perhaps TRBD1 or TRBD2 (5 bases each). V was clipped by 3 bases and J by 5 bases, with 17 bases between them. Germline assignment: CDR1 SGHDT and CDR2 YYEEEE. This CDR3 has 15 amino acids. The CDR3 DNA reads TGTGCCAGCAGCTGGGGACCCTCTCTAGGGGAGACCCAGTACTTC. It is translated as CASSWGPSLGETQYF. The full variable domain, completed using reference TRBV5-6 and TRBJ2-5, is DAGVTQSPTHLIKTRGQQVTLRCSPKSGHDTVSWYQQALGQGPQFIFQYYEEEERQRGNFPDRFSGHQFPNYSSELNVNALLLGDSALYLCASSWGPSLGETQYFGPGTRLLVL.

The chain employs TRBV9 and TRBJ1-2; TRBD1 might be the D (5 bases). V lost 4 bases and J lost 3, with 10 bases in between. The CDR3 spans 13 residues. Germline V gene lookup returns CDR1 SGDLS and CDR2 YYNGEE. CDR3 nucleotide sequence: TGTGCCAGCAGCCCGGGGGAAGACTATGGCTACACCTTC. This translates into CASSPGEDYGYTF.

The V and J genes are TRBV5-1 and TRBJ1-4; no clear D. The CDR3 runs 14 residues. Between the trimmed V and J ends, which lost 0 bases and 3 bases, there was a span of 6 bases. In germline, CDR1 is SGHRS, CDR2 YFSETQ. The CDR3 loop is CASSLDGSNEKLFF. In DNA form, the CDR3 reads TGCGCCAGCAGCTTGGACGGGTCTAATGAAAAACTGTTTTTT.

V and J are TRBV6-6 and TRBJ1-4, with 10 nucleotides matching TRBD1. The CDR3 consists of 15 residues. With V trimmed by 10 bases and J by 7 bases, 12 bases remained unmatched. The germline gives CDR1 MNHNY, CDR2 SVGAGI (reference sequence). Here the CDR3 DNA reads TGTGCCATCGCGGACCGGGGACAGGGGAGTGAAAAACTGTTTTTT. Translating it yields CAIADRGQGSEKLFF.

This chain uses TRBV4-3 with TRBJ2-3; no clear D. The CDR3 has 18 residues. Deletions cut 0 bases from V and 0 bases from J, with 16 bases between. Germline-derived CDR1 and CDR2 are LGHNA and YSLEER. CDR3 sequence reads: CASSQDVPRSTSTDTQYF. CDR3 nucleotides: TGCGCCAGCAGCCAAGATGTCCCTAGATCAACTAGCACAGATACGCAGTATTTT.

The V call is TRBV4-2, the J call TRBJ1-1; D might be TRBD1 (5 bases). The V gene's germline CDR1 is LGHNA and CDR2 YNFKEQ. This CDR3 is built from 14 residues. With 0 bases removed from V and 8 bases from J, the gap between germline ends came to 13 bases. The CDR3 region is CASSQDPRDREAFF. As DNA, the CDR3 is TGTGCCAGCAGCCAAGATCCCAGGGATCGCGAAGCTTTCTTT.

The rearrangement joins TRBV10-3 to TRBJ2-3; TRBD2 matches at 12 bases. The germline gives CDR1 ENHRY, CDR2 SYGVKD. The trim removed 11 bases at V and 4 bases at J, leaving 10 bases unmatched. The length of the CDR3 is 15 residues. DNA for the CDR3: TGTGCCTCAACGACTAGCGGGAGACTTTCAGATACGCAGTATTTT. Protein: CASTTSGRLSDTQYF.